This T cell receptor beta chain originates from a study of blood T cell repertoires in COVID-19. Background on the study: Sources were T cells, B-cell-depleted T cells, or PBMCs; the material itself was cDNA or gDNA.

The repertoire was sequenced with immunoSEQ multiplex PCR; TCRdb's copy has only in-frame clones and lacks some. The sample carries about 170,000 clones, around four fifths recorded once. The CDR3 contains 18 residues. Germline values: CDR1 KGHDR, CDR2 SFDVKD. V was pared by 3 bases and J by 0 bases, with 6 bases of the junction left unmatched. This clone occurred many times. This rearrangement joins TRBV24-1 to TRBJ2-6, with 8 positions matching TRBD1. The sequencing input was peripheral blood. This clonotype originated in a man in his sixties or seventies with acute or convalescent COVID-19. The CDR3 DNA sequence: TGTGCCACCAGTGATCAGCGGACAGGGTTCTCTGGGGCCAACGTCCTGACTTTC. This sequence encodes CATSDQRTGFSGANVLTF.